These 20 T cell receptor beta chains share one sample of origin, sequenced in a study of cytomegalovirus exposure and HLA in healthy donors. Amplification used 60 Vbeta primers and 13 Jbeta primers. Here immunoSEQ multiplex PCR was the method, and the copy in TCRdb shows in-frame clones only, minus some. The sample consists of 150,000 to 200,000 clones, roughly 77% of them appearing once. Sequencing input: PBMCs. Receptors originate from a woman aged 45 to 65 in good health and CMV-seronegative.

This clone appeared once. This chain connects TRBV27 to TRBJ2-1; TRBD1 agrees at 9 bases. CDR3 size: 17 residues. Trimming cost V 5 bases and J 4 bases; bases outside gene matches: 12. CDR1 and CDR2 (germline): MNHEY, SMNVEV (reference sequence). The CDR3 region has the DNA TGTGCCAGCAGTCCACGGGACAGGGCGATATTATACAATGAGCAGTTCTTC. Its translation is CASSPRDRAILYNEQFF.

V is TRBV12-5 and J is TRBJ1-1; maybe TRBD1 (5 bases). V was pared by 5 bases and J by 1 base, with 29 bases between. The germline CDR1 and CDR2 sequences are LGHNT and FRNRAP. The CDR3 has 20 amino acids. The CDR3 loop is CASGPRLQSMRPRGNTEAFF. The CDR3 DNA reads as TGTGCTAGTGGTCCACGTCTTCAAAGTATGAGGCCAAGGGGGAACACTGAAGCTTTCTTT.

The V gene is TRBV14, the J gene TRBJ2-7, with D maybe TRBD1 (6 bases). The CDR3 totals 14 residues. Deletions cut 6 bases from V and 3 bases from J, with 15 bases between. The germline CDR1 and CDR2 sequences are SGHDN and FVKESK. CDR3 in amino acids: CASSFRDTIYEQYF. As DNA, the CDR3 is TGTGCCAGCAGTTTCCGGGACACGATCTACGAGCAGTACTTC.

The CDR3 DNA is TGTGCCAGCTCACCAATGATCGAGGGGGCGGCCACCGGGGAGCTGTTTTTT. This gives the protein CASSPMIEGAATGELFF. The chain has TRBV18 and TRBJ2-2; 7 nucleotides agree with TRBD1. Losses at the gene ends were 2 bases for V and 4 bases for J; bases not matched to a gene: 10. CDR3 size: 17 residues. Per the germline V gene, CDR1 is KGHSH and CDR2 is LQKENI.

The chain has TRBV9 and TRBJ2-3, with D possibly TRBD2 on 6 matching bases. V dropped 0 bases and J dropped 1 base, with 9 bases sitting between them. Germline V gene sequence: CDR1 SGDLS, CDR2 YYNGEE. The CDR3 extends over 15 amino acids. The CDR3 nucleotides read TGTGCCAGCAGCGTAGACGGGGAGGGCACAGATACGCAGTATTTT. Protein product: CASSVDGEGTDTQYF. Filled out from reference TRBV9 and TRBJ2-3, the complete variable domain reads DSGVTQTPKHLITATGQRVTLRCSPRSGDLSVYWYQQSLDQGLQFLIQYYNGEERAKGNILERFSAQQFPDLHSELNLSSLELGDSALYFCASSVDGEGTDTQYFGPGTRLTVL.

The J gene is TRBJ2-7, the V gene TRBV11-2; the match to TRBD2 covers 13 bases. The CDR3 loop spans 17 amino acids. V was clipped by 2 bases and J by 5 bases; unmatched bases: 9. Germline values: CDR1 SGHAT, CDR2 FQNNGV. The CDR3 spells CASSLRVLAGGRHEQYF. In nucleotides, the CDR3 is TGTGCCAGCAGCTTAAGGGTACTAGCGGGAGGGCGCCACGAGCAGTACTTC. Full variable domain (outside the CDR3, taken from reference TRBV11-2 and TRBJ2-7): EAGVAQSPRYKIIEKRQSVAFWCNPISGHATLYWYQQILGQGPKLLIQFQNNGVVDDSQLPKDRFSAERLKGVDSTLKIQPAKLEDSAVYLCASSLRVLAGGRHEQYFGPGTRLTVT.

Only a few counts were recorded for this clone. The CDR3 reads CATVSDEQYF. The CDR3 DNA sequence: TGTGCCACCGTCTCGGACGAGCAGTACTTC. This chain uses TRBV2 with TRBJ2-7; D not certain. Between the trimmed V and J ends, which lost 10 bases and 5 bases, there was a span of 9 bases. Germline CDR1 reads SNHLY; CDR2 reads FYNNEI. This CDR3 is 10 amino acids long.

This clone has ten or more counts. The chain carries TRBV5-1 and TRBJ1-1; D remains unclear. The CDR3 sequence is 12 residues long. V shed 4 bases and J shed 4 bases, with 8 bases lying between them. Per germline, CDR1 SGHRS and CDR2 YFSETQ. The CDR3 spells CASSLVGTEAFF. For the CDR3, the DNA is TGCGCCAGCAGCCTAGTGGGCACTGAAGCTTTCTTT.

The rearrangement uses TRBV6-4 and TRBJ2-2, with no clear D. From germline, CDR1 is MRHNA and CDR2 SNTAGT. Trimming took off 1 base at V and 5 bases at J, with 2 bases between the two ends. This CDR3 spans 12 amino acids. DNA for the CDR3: TGTGCCAGCAGTGACTTAACCGGGGAGCTGTTTTTT. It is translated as CASSDLTGELFF.

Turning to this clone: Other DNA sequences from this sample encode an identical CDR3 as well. CDR3 residues: CASSALVSNTEAFF. The CDR3 DNA reads TGTGCCAGCAGTGCATTAGTCTCTAACACTGAAGCTTTCTTT. The chain couples TRBV2 to TRBJ1-1; unclear D gene. The CDR3 is made up of 14 amino acids. The germline V gene encodes CDR1 SNHLY and CDR2 FYNNEI. The V and J ends lost 4 bases and 2 bases respectively, with 11 bases between them.

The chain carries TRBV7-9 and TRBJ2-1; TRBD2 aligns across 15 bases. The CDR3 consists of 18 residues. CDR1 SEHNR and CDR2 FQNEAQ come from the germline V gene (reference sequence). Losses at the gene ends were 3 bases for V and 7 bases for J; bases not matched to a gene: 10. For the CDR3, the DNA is TGTGCCAGCAGCTTCGGGACTAGCGGGGGGTATTTGGGGAATGAGCAGTTCTTC. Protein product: CASSFGTSGGYLGNEQFF.

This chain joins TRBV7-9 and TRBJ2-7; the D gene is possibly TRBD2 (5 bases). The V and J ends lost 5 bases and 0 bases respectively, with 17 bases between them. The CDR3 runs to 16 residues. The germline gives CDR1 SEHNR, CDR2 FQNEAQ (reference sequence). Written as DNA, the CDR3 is TGTGCCAGCAGCCCCAGACCCCGGGGAATCTCCTACGAGCAGTACTTC. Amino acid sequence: CASSPRPRGISYEQYF.

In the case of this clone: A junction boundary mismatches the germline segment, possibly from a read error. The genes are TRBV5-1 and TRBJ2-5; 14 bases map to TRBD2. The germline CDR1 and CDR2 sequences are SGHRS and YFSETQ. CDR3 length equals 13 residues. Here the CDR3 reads CASSSGLAGASNF. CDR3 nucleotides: TGCGCCAGCAGCTCGGGACTAGCGGGAGCATCCAACTTC.

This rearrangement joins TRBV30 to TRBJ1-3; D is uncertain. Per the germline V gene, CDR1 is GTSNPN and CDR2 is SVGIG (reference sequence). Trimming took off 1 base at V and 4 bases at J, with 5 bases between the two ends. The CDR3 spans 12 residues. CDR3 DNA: TGTGCCTGGAGTGCCCTGGGAAACACCATATATTTT. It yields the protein CAWSALGNTIYF.

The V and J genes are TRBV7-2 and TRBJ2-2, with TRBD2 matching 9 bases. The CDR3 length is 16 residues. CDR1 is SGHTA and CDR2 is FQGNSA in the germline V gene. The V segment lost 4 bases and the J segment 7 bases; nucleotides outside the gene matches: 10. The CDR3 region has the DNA TGTGCCAGCAGCTCCATTAGCGGGAGTAGTGGCGGGGAGCTGTTTTTT. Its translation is CASSSISGSSGGELFF.

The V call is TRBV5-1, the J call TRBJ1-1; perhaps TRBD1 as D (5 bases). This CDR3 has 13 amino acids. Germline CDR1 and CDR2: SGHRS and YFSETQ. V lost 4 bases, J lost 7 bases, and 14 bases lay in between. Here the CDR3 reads CASSPAGGGEAFF. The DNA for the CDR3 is TGCGCCAGCAGCCCGGCGGGGGGGGGTGAAGCTTTCTTT.

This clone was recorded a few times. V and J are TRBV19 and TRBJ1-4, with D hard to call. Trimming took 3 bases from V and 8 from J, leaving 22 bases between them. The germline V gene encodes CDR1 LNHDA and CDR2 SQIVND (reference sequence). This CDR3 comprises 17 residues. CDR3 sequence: CASSIGRTEGFWEKLFF. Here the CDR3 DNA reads TGTGCCAGTAGTATCGGGAGGACGGAAGGTTTTTGGGAAAAACTGTTTTTT.

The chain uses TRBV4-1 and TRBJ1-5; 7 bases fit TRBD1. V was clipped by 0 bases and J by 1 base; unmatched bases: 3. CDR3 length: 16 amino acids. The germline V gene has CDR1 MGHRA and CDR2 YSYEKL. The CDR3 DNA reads TGCGCCAGCAGCCAAGAAGGGACAGTCAGCAATCAGCCCCAGCATTTT. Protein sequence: CASSQEGTVSNQPQHF.

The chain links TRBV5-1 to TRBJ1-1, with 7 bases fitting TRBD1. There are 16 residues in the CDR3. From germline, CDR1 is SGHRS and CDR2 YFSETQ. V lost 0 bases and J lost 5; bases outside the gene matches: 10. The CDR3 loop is CASSLEGAGLRTEAFF. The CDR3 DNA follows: TGCGCCAGCAGCTTGGAGGGGGCCGGATTAAGGACTGAAGCTTTCTTT.

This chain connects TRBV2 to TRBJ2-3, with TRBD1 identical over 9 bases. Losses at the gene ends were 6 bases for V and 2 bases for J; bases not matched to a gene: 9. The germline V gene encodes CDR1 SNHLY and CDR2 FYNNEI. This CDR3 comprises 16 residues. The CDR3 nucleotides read TGTGCCAGCAGGCGAAGACAGGGGGTTATCACAGATACGCAGTATTTT. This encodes CASRRRQGVITDTQYF. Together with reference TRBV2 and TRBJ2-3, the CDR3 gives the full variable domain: EPEVTQTPSHQVTQMGQEVILRCVPISNHLYFYWYRQILGQKVEFLVSFYNNEISEKSEIFDDQFSVERPDGSNFTLKIRSTKLEDSAMYFCASRRRQGVITDTQYFGPGTRLTVL.